The source of this T cell receptor beta chain is a study of cytomegalovirus exposure and HLA in healthy donors. The PCR contained 60 Vbeta and 13 Jbeta primers. The data were produced by immunoSEQ multiplex PCR, yet TCRdb's version contains in-frame clones alone and is incomplete. Of 130,000 or so clones listed, approximately 80% were seen once; the top ten hold approximately 1.8%. The V and J ends lost 3 bases and 3 bases respectively, with 8 bases between them. The CDR3 is 13 residues long. The germline CDR1 and CDR2 sequences are MNHEY and SMNVEV (reference sequence). Material: PBMCs. The chain carries TRBV27 and TRBJ1-2; D call uncertain. The sequence was collected from a man aged 40-49 years in good health and CMV-seronegative. The CDR3 loop reads CASSFRVDYGYTF. The CDR3 DNA follows: TGTGCCAGCAGTTTCCGGGTTGACTATGGCTACACCTTC.